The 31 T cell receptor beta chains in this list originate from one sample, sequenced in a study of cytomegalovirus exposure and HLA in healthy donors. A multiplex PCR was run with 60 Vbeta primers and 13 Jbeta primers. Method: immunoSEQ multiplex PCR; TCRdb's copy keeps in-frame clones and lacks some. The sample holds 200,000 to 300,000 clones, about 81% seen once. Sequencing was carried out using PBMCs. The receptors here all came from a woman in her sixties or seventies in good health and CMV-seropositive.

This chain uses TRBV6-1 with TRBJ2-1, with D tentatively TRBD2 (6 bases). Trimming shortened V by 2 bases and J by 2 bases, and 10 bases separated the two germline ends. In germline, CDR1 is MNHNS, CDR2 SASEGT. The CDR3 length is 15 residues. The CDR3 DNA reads TGTGCCAGCAGTGAACGGGGGACGGCCTACAATGAGCAGTTCTTC. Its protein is CASSERGTAYNEQFF.

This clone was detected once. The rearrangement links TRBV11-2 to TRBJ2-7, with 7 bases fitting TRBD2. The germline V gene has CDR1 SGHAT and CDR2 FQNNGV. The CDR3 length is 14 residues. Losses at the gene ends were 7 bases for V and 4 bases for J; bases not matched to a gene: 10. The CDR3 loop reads CASTLRLALYEQYF. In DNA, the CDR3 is TGTGCCAGCACCCTGCGACTAGCTTTATACGAGCAGTACTTC.

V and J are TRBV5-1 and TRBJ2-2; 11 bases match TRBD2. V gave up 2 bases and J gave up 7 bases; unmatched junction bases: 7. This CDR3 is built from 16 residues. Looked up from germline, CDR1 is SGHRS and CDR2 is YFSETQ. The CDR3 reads CASSFTSGSSGGELFF. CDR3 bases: TGCGCCAGCAGCTTCACTAGCGGGAGTAGTGGCGGGGAGCTGTTTTTT.

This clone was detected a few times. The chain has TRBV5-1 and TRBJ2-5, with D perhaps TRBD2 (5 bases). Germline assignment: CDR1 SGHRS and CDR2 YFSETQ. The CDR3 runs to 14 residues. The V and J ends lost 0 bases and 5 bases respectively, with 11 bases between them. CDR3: CASSLAGKGETQYF. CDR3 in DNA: TGCGCCAGCAGCTTGGCCGGGAAGGGCGAGACCCAGTACTTC.

The CDR3 region is CASSLVAGAMVGEQFF. The CDR3, as DNA: TGCGCCAGCAGCTTGGTGGCGGGGGCCATGGTTGGGGAGCAGTTCTTC. The V and J genes are TRBV5-1 and TRBJ2-1; a possible D gene is TRBD2 (7 bases). V lost 0 bases to trimming and J lost 10 bases, with 20 bases between them. Germline loops: CDR1 SGHRS, CDR2 YFSETQ. There are 16 residues in the CDR3.

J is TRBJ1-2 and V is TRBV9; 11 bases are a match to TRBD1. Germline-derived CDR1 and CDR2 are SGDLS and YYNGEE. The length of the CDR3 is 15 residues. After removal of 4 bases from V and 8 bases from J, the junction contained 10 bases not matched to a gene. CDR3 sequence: CASSPPDRGLWGYTF. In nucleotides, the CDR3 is TGTGCCAGCAGCCCACCGGACAGGGGGCTTTGGGGCTACACCTTC.

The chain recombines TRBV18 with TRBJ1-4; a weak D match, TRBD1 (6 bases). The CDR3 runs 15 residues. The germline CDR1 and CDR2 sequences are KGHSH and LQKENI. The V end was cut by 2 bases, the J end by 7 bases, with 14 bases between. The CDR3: CASSPYGGTVEKLFF. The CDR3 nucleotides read TGTGCCAGCTCACCATATGGGGGCACGGTTGAAAAACTGTTTTTT.

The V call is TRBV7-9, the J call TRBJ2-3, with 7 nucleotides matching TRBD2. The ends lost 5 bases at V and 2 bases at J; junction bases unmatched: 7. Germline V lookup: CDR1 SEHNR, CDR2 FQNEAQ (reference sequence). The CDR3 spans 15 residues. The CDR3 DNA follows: TGTGCCAGCAGCCCAGCAGCGGGATACACAGATACGCAGTATTTT. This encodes CASSPAAGYTDTQYF.

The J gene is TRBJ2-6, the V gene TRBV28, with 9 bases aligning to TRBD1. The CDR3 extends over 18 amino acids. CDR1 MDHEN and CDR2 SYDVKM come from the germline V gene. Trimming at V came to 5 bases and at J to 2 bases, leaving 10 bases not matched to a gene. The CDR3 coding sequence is TGTGCCAGCAGTCCGTCCCCGGGACAGGGAGCTGGGGCCAACGTCCTGACTTTC. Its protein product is CASSPSPGQGAGANVLTF.

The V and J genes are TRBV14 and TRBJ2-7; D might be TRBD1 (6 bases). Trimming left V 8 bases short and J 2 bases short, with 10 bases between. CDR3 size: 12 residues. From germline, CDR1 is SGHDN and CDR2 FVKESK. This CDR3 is CASGQIPYEQYF. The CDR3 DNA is TGTGCCAGCGGACAGATCCCCTACGAGCAGTACTTC.

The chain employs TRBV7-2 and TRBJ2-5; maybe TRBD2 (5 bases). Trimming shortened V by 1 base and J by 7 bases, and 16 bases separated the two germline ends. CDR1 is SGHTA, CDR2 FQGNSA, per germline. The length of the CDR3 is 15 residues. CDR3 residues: CASSLGRVGGGTQYF. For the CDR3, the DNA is TGTGCCAGCAGCTTAGGACGGGTGGGTGGAGGGACCCAGTACTTC. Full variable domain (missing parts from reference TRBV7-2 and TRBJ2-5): GAGVSQSPSNKVTEKGKDVELRCDPISGHTALYWYRQSLGQGLEFLIYFQGNSAPDKSGLPSDRFSAERTGGSVSTLTIQRTQQEDSAVYLCASSLGRVGGGTQYFGPGTRLLVL.

CDR3 region: CASSLRPQGQRETQYF. CDR3 DNA sequence: TGTGCCAGCAGCTTAAGGCCTCAGGGGCAGAGAGAGACCCAGTACTTC. V gene TRBV7-2 combines with J gene TRBJ2-5, with D possibly being TRBD1 (6 bases). The germline V gene encodes CDR1 SGHTA and CDR2 FQGNSA. The CDR3 runs 16 residues. Trimming took 2 bases from V and 4 from J, leaving 17 bases between them.

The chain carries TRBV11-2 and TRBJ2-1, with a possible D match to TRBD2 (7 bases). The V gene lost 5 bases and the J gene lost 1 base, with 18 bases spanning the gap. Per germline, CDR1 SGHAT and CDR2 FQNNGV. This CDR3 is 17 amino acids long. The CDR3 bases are TGTGCCAGCAGCCCCTGGGGGGGGCGAAAGTCCTACAATGAGCAGTTCTTC. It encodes CASSPWGGRKSYNEQFF. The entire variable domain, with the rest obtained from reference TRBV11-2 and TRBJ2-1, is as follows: EAGVAQSPRYKIIEKRQSVAFWCNPISGHATLYWYQQILGQGPKLLIQFQNNGVVDDSQLPKDRFSAERLKGVDSTLKIQPAKLEDSAVYLCASSPWGGRKSYNEQFFGPGTRLTVL.

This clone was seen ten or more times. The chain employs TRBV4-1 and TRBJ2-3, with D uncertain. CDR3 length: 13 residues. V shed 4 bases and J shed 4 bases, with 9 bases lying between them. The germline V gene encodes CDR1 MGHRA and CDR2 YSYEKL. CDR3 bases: TGCGCCAGCAGCCCTGACTGGTCAGATACGCAGTATTTT. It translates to CASSPDWSDTQYF.

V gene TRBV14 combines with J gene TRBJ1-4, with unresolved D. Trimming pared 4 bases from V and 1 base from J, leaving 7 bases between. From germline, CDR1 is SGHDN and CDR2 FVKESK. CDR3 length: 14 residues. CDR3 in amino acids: CASSRGGTNEKLFF. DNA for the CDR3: TGTGCCAGCAGCCGGGGAGGAACTAATGAAAAACTGTTTTTT.

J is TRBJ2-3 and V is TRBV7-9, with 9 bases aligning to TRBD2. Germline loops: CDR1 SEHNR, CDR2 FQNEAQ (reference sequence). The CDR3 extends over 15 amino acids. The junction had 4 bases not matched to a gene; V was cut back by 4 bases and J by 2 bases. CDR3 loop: CASSSTSGPTDTQYF. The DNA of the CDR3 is TGTGCCAGCAGCTCCACTAGCGGGCCCACAGATACGCAGTATTTT.

The CDR3 region has the DNA TGTGCCAGCAGGTCATCAGGGGTTCACGAGCAGTACTTC. This translates into CASRSSGVHEQYF. V is TRBV2 and J is TRBJ2-7, with D possibly being TRBD1 (6 bases). The germline gives CDR1 SNHLY, CDR2 FYNNEI. The ends were cut back, 6 bases at V and 5 bases at J, with 14 bases in the middle. This CDR3 comprises 13 residues. Supplemented by reference TRBV2 and TRBJ2-7, the full variable domain reads EPEVTQTPSHQVTQMGQEVILRCVPISNHLYFYWYRQILGQKVEFLVSFYNNEISEKSEIFDDQFSVERPDGSNFTLKIRSTKLEDSAMYFCASRSSGVHEQYFGPGTRLTVT.

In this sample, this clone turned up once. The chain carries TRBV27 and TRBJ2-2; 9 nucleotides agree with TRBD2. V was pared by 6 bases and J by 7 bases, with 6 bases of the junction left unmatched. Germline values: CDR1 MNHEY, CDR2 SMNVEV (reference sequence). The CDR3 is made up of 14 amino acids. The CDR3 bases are TGTGCCAGCAGCGCGGGAGGGCCTATCGGGGAGCTGTTTTTT. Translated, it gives CASSAGGPIGELFF.

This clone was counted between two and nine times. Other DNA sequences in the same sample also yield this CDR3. CDR3 sequence reads: CASSQDRTSGTYEQYF. CDR3 nucleotide sequence: TGTGCCAGCAGCCAAGATCGAACTAGCGGAACCTACGAGCAGTACTTC. The V call is TRBV4-2, the J call TRBJ2-7; 8 bases match TRBD2. This CDR3 spans 16 amino acids. The V segment lost 0 bases and the J segment 2 bases; nucleotides outside the gene matches: 6. The V gene's germline CDR1 is LGHNA and CDR2 YNFKEQ.

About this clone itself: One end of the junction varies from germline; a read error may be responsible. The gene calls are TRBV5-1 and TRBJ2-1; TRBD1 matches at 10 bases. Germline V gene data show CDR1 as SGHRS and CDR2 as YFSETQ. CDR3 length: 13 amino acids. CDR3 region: CATSDRGHNEQFF. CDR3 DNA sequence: TGCGCCACCAGCGACAGGGGGCACAATGAGCAGTTCTTC.

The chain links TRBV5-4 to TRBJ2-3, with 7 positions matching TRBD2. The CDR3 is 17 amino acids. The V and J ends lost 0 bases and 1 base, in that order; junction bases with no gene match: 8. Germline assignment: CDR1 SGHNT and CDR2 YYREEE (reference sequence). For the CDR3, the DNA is TGTGCCAGCAGCTTGGGCCTGGGAGGGCCGGGCACAGATACGCAGTATTTT. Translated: CASSLGLGGPGTDTQYF. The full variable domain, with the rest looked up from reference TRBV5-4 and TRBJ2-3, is ETGVTQSPTHLIKTRGQQVTLRCSSQSGHNTVSWYQQALGQGPQFIFQYYREEENGRGNFPPRFSGLQFPNYSSELNVNALELDDSALYLCASSLGLGGPGTDTQYFGPGTRLTVL.

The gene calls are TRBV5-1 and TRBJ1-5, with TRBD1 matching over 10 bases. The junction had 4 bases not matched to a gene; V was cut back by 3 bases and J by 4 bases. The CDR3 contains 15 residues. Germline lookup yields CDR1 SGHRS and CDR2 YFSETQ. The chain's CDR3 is CASSSGQGDNQPQHF. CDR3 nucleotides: TGCGCCAGCAGCTCCGGACAGGGGGATAATCAGCCCCAGCATTTT.

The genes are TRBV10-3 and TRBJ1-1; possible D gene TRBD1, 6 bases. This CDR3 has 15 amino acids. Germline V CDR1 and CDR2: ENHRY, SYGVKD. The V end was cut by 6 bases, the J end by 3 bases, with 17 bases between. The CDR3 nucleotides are TGTGCCATCAGGAACAGGGTAGGAAGTGACACTGAAGCTTTCTTT. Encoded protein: CAIRNRVGSDTEAFF.

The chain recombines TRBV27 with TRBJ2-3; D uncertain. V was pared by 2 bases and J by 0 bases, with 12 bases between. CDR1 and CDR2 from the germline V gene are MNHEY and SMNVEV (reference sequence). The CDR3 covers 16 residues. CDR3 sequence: CASSLTADTSTDTQYF. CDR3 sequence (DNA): TGTGCCAGCAGTTTAACCGCTGATACTAGCACAGATACGCAGTATTTT.

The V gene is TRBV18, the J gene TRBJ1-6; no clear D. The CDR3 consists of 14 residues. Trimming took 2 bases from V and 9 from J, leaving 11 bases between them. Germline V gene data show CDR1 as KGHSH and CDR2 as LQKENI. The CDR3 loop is CASSPAARGSPLHF. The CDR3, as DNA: TGTGCCAGCTCACCAGCCGCGCGCGGTTCACCCCTCCACTTT.

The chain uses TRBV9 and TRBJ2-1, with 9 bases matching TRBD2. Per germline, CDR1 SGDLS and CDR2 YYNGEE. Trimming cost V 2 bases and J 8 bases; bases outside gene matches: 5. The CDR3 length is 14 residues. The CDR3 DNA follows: TGTGCCAGCAGCGTTAGCGGGAGTACGCATGAGCAGTTCTTC. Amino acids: CASSVSGSTHEQFF.

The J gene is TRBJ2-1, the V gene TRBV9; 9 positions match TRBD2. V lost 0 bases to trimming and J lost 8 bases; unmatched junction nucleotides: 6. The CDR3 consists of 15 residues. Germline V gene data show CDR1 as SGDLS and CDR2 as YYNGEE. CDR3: CASSVGSGSFDEQFF. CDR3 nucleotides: TGTGCCAGCAGCGTAGGTAGCGGGAGCTTTGATGAGCAGTTCTTC. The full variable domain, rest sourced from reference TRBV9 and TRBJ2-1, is DSGVTQTPKHLITATGQRVTLRCSPRSGDLSVYWYQQSLDQGLQFLIQYYNGEERAKGNILERFSAQQFPDLHSELNLSSLELGDSALYFCASSVGSGSFDEQFFGPGTRLTVL.

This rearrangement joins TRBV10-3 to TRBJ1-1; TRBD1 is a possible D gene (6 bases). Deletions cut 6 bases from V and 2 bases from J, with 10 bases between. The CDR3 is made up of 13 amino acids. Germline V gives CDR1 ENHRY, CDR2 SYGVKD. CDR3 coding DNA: TGTGCCATCAGCCTGGGACAAAACACTGAAGCTTTCTTT. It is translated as CAISLGQNTEAFF.

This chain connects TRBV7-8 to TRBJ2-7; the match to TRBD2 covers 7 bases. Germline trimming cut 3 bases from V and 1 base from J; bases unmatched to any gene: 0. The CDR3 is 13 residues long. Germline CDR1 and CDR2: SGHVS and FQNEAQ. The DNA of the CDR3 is TGTGCCAGCAGCTTCGGGGGGTCCTACGAGCAGTACTTC. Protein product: CASSFGGSYEQYF.

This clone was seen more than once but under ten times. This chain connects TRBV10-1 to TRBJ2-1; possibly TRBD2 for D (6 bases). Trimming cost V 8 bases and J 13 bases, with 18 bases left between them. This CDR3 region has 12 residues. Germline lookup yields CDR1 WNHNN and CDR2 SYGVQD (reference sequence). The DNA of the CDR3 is TGCGCCAGCGGGTCAAATCGGGAGCAACAGTTCTTC. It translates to CASGSNREQQFF.

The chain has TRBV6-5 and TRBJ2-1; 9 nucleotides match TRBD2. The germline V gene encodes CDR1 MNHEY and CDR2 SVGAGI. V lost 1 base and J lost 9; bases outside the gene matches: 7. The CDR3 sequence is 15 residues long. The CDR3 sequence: CASSYFAGGPSEQFF. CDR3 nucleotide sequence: TGTGCCAGCAGTTACTTTGCGGGAGGGCCAAGTGAGCAGTTCTTC.